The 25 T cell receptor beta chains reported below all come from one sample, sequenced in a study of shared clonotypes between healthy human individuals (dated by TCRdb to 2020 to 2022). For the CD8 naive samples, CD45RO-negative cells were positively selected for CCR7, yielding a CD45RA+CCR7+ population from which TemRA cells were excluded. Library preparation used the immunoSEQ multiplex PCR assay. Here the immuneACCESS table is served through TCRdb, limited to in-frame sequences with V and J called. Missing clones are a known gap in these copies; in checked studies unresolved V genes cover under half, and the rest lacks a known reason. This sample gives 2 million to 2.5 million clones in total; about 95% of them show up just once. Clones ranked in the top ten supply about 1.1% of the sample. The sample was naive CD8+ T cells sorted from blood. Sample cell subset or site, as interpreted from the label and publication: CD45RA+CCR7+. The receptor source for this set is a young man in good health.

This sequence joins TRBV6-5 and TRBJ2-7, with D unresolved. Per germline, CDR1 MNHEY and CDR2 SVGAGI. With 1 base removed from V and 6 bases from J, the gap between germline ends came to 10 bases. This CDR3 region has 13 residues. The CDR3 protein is CASSYFNSGEQYF. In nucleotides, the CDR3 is TGTGCCAGCAGTTACTTCAACTCTGGCGAGCAGTACTTC.

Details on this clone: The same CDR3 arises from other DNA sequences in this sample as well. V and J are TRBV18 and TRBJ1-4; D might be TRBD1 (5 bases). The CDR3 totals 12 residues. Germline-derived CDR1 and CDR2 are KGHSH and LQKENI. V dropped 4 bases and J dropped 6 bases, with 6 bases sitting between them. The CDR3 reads CASSLGDEKLFF. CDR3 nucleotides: TGTGCCAGCTCACTGGGGGATGAAAAACTGTTTTTT.

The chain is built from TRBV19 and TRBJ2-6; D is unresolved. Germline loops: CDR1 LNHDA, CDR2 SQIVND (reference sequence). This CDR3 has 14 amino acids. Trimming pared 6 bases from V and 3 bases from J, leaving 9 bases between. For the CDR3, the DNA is TGTGCCAGTAGCCTTGTGTATGGGGCCAACGTCCTGACTTTC. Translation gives CASSLVYGANVLTF.

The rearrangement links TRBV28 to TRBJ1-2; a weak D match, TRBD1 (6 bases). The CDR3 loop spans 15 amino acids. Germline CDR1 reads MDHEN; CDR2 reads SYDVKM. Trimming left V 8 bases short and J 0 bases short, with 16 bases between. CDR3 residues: CASVFLGGSNYGYTF. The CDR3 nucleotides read TGTGCCAGCGTCTTTCTAGGGGGGTCTAACTATGGCTACACCTTC.

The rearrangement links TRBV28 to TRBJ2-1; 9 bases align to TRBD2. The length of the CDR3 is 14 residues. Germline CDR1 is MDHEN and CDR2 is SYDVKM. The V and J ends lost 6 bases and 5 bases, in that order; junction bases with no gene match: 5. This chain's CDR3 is CASSPGLAHNEQFF. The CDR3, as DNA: TGTGCCAGCAGCCCGGGACTAGCCCACAATGAGCAGTTCTTC.

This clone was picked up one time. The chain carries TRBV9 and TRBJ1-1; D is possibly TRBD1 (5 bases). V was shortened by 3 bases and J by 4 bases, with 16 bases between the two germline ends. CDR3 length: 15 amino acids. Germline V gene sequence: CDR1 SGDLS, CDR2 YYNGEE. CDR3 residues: CASSEATGWGTEAFF. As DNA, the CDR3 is TGTGCCAGCAGCGAGGCTACAGGATGGGGCACTGAAGCTTTCTTT.

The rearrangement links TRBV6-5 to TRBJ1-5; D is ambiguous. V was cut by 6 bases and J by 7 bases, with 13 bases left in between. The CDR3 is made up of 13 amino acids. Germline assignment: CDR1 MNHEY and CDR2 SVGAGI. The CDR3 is CASRPSAKQPQHF. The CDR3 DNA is TGTGCCAGCAGGCCTTCTGCTAAGCAGCCCCAGCATTTT.

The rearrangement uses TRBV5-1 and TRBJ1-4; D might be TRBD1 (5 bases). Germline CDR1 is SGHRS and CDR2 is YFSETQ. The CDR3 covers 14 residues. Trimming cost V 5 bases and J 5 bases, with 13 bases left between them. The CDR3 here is CASRSGTANEKLFF. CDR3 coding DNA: TGCGCCAGCAGGTCCGGGACTGCGAATGAAAAACTGTTTTTT.

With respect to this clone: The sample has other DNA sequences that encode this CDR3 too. The CDR3 sequence: CASSYSTGGQETQYF. In DNA form, the CDR3 reads TGTGCCAGCAGTTACTCAACGGGGGGCCAAGAGACCCAGTACTTC. The gene calls are TRBV6-6 and TRBJ2-5, with 7 bases that match TRBD2. CDR1 and CDR2 (germline): MNHNY, SVGAGI (reference sequence). The CDR3 is made up of 15 amino acids. The V and J ends lost 0 bases and 1 base, in that order; junction bases with no gene match: 2.

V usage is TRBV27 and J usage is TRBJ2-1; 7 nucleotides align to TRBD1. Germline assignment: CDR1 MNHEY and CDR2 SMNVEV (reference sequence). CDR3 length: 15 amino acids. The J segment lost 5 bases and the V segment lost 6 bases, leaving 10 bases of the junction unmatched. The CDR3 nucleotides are TGTGCCAGCAGCCCAAGGGGGCAGACGGACAATGAGCAGTTCTTC. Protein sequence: CASSPRGQTDNEQFF.

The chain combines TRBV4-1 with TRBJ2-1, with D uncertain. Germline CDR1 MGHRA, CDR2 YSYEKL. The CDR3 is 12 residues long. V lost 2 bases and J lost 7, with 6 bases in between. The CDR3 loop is CASSQLRNEQFF. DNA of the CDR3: TGCGCCAGCAGCCAACTGAGGAATGAGCAGTTCTTC.

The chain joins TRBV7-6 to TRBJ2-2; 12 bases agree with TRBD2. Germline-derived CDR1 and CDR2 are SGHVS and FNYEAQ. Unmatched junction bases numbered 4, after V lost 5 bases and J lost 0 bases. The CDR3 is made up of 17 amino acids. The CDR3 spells CASSPGLAGPNTGELFF. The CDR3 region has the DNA TGTGCCAGCAGCCCAGGACTAGCGGGACCGAACACCGGGGAGCTGTTTTTT.

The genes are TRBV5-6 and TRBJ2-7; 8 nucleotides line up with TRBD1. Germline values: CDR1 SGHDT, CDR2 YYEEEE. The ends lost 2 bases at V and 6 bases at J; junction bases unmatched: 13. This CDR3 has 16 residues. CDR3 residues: CASSFPSRTGTGEQYF. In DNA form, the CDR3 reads TGTGCCAGCAGCTTCCCATCCCGGACAGGGACGGGCGAGCAGTACTTC.

Here the CDR3 DNA reads TGCGCCAGCAGCTTCCCAGCGGTGAACTCCTACAATGAGCAGTTCTTC. Encoded protein: CASSFPAVNSYNEQFF. The rearrangement links TRBV5-1 to TRBJ2-1, with D possibly TRBD2 on 5 matching bases. This CDR3 has 16 residues. With 2 bases removed from V and 0 bases from J, the gap between germline ends came to 12 bases. Per germline, CDR1 SGHRS and CDR2 YFSETQ.

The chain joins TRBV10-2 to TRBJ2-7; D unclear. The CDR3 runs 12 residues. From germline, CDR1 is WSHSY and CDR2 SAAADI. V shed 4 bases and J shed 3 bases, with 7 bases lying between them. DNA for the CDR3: TGCGCCAGCAGTGCCGACGGCTACGAGCAGTACTTC. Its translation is CASSADGYEQYF.

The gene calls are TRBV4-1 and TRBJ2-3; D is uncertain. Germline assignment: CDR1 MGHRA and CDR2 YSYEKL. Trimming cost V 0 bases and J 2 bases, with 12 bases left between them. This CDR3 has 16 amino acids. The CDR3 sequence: CASSQEDVAFTDTQYF. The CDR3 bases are TGCGCCAGCAGCCAAGAGGACGTGGCTTTCACAGATACGCAGTATTTT.

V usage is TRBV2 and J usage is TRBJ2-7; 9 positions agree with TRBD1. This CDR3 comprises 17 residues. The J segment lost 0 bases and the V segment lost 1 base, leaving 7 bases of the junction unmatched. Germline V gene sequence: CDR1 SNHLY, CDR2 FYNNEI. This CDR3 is CASSEVDGTGFSYEQYF. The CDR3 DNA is TGTGCCAGCAGTGAAGTCGACGGGACAGGGTTCTCCTACGAGCAGTACTTC.

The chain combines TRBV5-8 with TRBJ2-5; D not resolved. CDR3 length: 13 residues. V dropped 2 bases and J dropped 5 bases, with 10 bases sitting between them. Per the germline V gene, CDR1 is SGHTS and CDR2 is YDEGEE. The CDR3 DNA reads TGTGCCAGCAGCTTAAGTTTGTGGGAGACCCAGTACTTC. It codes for CASSLSLWETQYF.

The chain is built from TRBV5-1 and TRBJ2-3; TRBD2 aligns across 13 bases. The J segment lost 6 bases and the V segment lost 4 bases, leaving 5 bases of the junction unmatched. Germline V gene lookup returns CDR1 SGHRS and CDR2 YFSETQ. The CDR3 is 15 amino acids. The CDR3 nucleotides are TGCGCCAGCAGCCTCGGGACTAGCGGGGAGGATACGCAGTATTTT. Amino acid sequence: CASSLGTSGEDTQYF.

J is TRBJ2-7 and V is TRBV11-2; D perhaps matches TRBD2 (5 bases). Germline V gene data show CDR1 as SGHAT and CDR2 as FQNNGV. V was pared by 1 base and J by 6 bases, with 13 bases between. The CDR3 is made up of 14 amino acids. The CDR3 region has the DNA TGTGCCAGCAGCTTAGGACCGGGAACCTCCGAGCAGTACTTC. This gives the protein CASSLGPGTSEQYF. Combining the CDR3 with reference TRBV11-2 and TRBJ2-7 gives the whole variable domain EAGVAQSPRYKIIEKRQSVAFWCNPISGHATLYWYQQILGQGPKLLIQFQNNGVVDDSQLPKDRFSAERLKGVDSTLKIQPAKLEDSAVYLCASSLGPGTSEQYFGPGTRLTVT.

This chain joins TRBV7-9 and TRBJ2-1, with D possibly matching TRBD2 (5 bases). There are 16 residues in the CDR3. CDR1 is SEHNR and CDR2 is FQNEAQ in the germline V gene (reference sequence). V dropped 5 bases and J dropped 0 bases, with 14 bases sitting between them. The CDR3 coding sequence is TGTGCCAGCAGCCACTGGGTGGAGGCCTCCTACAATGAGCAGTTCTTC. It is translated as CASSHWVEASYNEQFF.

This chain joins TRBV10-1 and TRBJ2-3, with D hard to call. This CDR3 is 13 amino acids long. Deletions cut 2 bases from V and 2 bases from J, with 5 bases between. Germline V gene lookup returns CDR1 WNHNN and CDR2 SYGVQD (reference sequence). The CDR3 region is CASSEEVTDTQYF. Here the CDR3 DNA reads TGCGCCAGCAGTGAGGAAGTCACAGATACGCAGTATTTT.

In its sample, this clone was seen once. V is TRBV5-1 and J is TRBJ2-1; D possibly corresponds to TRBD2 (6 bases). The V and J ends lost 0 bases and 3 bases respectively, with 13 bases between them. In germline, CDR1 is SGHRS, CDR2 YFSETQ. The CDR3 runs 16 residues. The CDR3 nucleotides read TGCGCCAGCAGCTTGGCGTTAGCGGAGATCTACAATGAGCAGTTCTTC. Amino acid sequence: CASSLALAEIYNEQFF.

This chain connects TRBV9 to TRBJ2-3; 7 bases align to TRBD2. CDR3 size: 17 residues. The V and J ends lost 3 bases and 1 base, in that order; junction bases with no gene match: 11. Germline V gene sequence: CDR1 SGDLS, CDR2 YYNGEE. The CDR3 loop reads CASSAVRRESGTDTQYF. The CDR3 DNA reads TGTGCCAGCAGCGCCGTTCGGCGGGAGTCGGGCACAGATACGCAGTATTTT.

In DNA form, the CDR3 reads TGTGCCAGCAGCCGACTAGCGGTTGACAATGAGCAGTTCTTC. It is translated as CASSRLAVDNEQFF. The chain employs TRBV6-6 and TRBJ2-1; 9 bases fit TRBD2. This CDR3 comprises 14 residues. The junction had 5 bases not matched to a gene; V was cut back by 6 bases and J by 5 bases. Germline loops: CDR1 MNHNY, CDR2 SVGAGI (reference sequence).